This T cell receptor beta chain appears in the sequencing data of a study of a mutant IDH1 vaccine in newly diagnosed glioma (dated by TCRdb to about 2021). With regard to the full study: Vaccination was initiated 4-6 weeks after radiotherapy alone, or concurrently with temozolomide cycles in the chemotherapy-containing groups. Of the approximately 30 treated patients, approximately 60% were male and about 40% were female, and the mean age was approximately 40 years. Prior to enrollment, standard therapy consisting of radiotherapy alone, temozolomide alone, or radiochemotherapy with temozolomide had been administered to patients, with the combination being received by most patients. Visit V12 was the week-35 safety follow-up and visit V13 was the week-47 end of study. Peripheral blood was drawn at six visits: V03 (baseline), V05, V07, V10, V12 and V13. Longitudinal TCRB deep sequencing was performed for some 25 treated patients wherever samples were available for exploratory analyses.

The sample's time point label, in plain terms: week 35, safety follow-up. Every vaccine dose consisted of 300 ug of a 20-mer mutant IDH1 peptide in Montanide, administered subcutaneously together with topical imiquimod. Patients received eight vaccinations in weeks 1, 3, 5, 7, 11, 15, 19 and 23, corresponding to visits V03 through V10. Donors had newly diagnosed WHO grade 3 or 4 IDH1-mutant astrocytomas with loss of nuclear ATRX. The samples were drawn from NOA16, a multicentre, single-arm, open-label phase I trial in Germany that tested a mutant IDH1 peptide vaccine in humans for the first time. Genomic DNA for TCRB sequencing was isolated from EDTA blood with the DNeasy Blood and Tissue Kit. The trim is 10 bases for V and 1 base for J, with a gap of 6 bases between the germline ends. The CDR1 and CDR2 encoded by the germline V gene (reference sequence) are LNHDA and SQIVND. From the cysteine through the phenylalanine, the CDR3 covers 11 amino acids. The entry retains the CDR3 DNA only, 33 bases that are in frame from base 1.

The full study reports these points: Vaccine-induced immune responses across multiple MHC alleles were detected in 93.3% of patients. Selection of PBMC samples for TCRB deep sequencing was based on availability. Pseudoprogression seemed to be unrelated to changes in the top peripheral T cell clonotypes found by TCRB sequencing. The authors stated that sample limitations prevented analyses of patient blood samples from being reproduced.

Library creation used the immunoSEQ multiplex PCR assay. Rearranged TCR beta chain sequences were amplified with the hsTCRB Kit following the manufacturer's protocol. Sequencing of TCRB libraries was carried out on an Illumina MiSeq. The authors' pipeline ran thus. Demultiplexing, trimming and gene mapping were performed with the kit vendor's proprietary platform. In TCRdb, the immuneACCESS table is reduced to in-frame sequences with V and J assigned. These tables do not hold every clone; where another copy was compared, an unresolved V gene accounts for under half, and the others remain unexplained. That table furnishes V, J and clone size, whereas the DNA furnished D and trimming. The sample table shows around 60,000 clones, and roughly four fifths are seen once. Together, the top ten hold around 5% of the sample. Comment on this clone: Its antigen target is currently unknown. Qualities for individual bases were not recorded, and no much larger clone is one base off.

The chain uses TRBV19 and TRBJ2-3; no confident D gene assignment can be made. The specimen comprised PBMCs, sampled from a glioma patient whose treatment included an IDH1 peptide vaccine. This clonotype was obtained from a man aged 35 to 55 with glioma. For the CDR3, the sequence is CAIDGTDTQYF. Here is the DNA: TGTGCCATTGACGGCACAGATACGCAGTATTTT.